A single sample gave rise to the 14 T cell receptor beta chains below, sequenced in a study of T cells in Graves' hyperthyroidism and ophthalmopathy. Amplification yielded TCR beta CDR3 regions, with RNA transcripts as the source. The primer set for the first-round RT-PCR of the TCR CDR3 was HTBI. TCRdb re-analysed the multiplex PCR reads in MiXCR, keeping a single row per CDR3 protein. The repertoire has 250,000 to 300,000 distinct CDR3 sequences, roughly 14% of them found once; the top ten carry 10% to 15%. The sample comprised blood. The receptor set was obtained from a woman aged 35 to 49 with Graves' hyperthyroidism that later progressed to Graves' ophthalmopathy.

This clonotype was counted many times. V is TRBV5-1 and J is TRBJ2-1, with 10 bases lining up with TRBD2. Germline lookup yields CDR1 SGHRS and CDR2 YFSETQ. V was pared by 3 bases and J by 8 bases, with 2 bases of the junction left unmatched. CDR3 length equals 13 residues. In nucleotides, the CDR3 is TGCGCCAGCAGCTCCGGGACTAGCGATGAGCAGTTCTTC. It specifies CASSSGTSDEQFF.

The chain recombines TRBV13 with TRBJ1-1; D is undetermined. V gave up 1 base and J gave up 6 bases, with 9 bases separating them. There are 13 residues in the CDR3. Germline CDR1 and CDR2: PRHDT and FYEKMQ (reference sequence). CDR3 sequence reads: CASSLAGSPEAFF. DNA for the CDR3: TGTGCCAGCAGCTTAGCGGGGAGCCCTGAAGCTTTCTTT.

This clonotype was seen repeatedly, ten times or more. The DNA for the CDR3 is TGTGCCAGCAGTACGGGAACTGGGGCCAACGTCCTGACTTTC. Translation: CASSTGTGANVLTF. The chain is built from TRBV13 and TRBJ2-6; TRBD2 might be the D (5 bases). CDR3 size: 14 residues. V shed 6 bases and J shed 2 bases, with 8 bases lying between them. Germline V gene lookup returns CDR1 PRHDT and CDR2 FYEKMQ (reference sequence). Full variable domain (remainder filled in from reference TRBV13 and TRBJ2-6): AAGVIQSPRHLIKEKRETATLKCYPIPRHDTVYWYQQGPGQDPQFLISFYEKMQSDKGSIPDRFSAQQFSDYHSELNMSSLELGDSALYFCASSTGTGANVLTFGAGSRLTVL.

This CDR3 is CSAIGLAGGFTDTQYF. CDR3 sequence (DNA): TGCAGTGCTATCGGACTAGCGGGAGGCTTCACAGATACGCAGTATTTT. V usage is TRBV20-1 and J usage is TRBJ2-3; 14 bases line up with TRBD2. Germline values: CDR1 DFQATT, CDR2 SNEGSKA (reference sequence). The CDR3 length is 16 residues. Trimming cost V 4 bases and J 2 bases; bases outside gene matches: 5.

The gene calls are TRBV4-1 and TRBJ2-7, with a tentative D call TRBD2 (6 bases). The V gene's germline CDR1 is MGHRA and CDR2 YSYEKL. The V gene lost 4 bases and the J gene lost 1 base, with 11 bases spanning the gap. The CDR3 covers 14 residues. The CDR3 DNA reads as TGCGCCAGCAGCCGGGGACTGCTATCCTACGAGCAGTACTTC. As protein: CASSRGLLSYEQYF.

This clonotype occurred many times. The rearrangement uses TRBV19 and TRBJ2-1, with 8 bases matching TRBD2. The V gene's germline CDR1 is LNHDA and CDR2 SQIVND (reference sequence). Unmatched junction bases numbered 5, after V lost 4 bases and J lost 3 bases. The CDR3 has 15 residues. The CDR3 reads CASSKAGDGYNEQFF. The CDR3 coding sequence is TGTGCCAGTAGTAAAGCGGGAGATGGCTACAATGAGCAGTTCTTC.

This clonotype was detected ten times or more. CDR3 loop: CASKIVLAADTQYF. CDR3 coding DNA: TGTGCCAGCAAAATCGTCCTAGCGGCAGATACGCAGTATTTT. The rearrangement uses TRBV28 and TRBJ2-3; TRBD2 aligns across 7 bases. CDR3 length equals 14 residues. The V and J ends lost 7 bases and 4 bases, in that order; junction bases with no gene match: 8. Germline assignment: CDR1 MDHEN and CDR2 SYDVKM.

The chain couples TRBV7-3 to TRBJ2-1; tentatively, D is TRBD2 (6 bases). The V end lost 1 base, the J end lost 10 bases, and 11 bases lay between the germline ends. The length of the CDR3 is 13 residues. Germline V gene lookup returns CDR1 SGHTA and CDR2 FQGTGA. In DNA, the CDR3 is TGTGCCAGCAGCTTAATACTAGCAGGAGAGCAGTTCTTC. This sequence encodes CASSLILAGEQFF.

The chain has TRBV27 and TRBJ2-7; 7 bases line up with TRBD1. With V trimmed by 6 bases and J by 5 bases, 4 bases remained unmatched. The CDR3 extends over 12 amino acids. Germline V CDR1 and CDR2: MNHEY, SMNVEV (reference sequence). The CDR3 loop reads CASRRQGHEQYF. The DNA for the CDR3 is TGTGCCAGCAGGCGACAGGGTCACGAGCAGTACTTC.

This clonotype was detected ten times or more. The gene calls are TRBV10-3 and TRBJ2-5; D might be TRBD1 (6 bases). The V end was cut by 4 bases, the J end by 3 bases, with 12 bases between. Germline V gene lookup returns CDR1 ENHRY and CDR2 SYGVKD. There are 14 residues in the CDR3. CDR3 protein: CAISARTAEETQYF. CDR3 DNA sequence: TGTGCCATCAGTGCACGGACAGCCGAAGAGACCCAGTACTTC.

The CDR3 sequence is CASIGGGGNQPQHF. CDR3 in DNA: TGTGCCAGCATTGGGGGGGGGGGCAATCAGCCCCAGCATTTT. This chain connects TRBV6-1 to TRBJ1-5; tentatively, D is TRBD1 (5 bases). Trimming removed 7 bases at V and 2 bases at J, with 12 bases between. Germline loops: CDR1 MNHNS, CDR2 SASEGT. The CDR3 runs 14 residues.

The V gene is TRBV28, the J gene TRBJ2-7; D perhaps matches TRBD1 (5 bases). Germline values: CDR1 MDHEN, CDR2 SYDVKM. This CDR3 contains 14 residues. The ends were cut back, 3 bases at V and 2 bases at J, with 11 bases in the middle. Here the CDR3 DNA reads TGTGCCAGCAGTTTTAGGGGTGTCGCCTACGAGCAGTACTTC. It yields the protein CASSFRGVAYEQYF.

This clonotype has ten or more counts. The chain uses TRBV5-1 and TRBJ2-7; TRBD2 matches 10 bases. Germline trimming cut 3 bases from V and 4 bases from J; bases unmatched to any gene: 7. CDR3 length: 15 residues. CDR1 and CDR2 from the germline V gene are SGHRS and YFSETQ. The CDR3 DNA is TGCGCCAGCAGCTGGGTTGGGACTAGCGATTACGAGCAGTACTTC. This translates into CASSWVGTSDYEQYF.

Ten or more counts support this clonotype. The genes are TRBV30 and TRBJ2-1, with 10 nucleotides matching TRBD2. With 0 bases clipped from V and 9 bases from J, the junction kept 11 bases outside the gene matches. Per the germline V gene, CDR1 is GTSNPN and CDR2 is SVGIG (reference sequence). The CDR3 runs 16 residues. The DNA for the CDR3 is TGTGCCTGGAGTGTACTGGTGAGCGGGAGGGTTGGTGAGCAGTTCTTC. It yields the protein CAWSVLVSGRVGEQFF.